This T cell receptor (beta chain) was recovered during a study of blood T cell repertoires in COVID-19. In the study overall: COVID-19 samples, acute and convalescent, were from the United States, Italy and Spain. T cells, B-cell-depleted T cells, or PBMCs supplied cDNA or gDNA.

In the authors' methods: For nucleated cells, counts were estimated from reference gene primer amplification. Clones were read by immunoSEQ multiplex PCR, and TCRdb kept only the in-frame ones, dropping some. That table gives V, J and clone size, and the DNA gave D and trimming. The table has about 230,000 clones, approximately 82% seen once. J gave up 6 bases and V 7 bases, and 11 bases lay outside the gene matches. Germline loops: CDR1 MGHDK, CDR2 SYGVNS. The CDR3 totals 14 residues. The sample was peripheral blood. The origin of this receptor is a woman aged 65 to 85 with active or convalescent COVID-19. The V call is TRBV25-1, the J call TRBJ2-7, with 8 positions matching TRBD2. The CDR3 sequence is CASTLAGNLAEQYF. In nucleotides, the CDR3 is TGTGCCAGCACATTAGCGGGAAATCTTGCCGAGCAGTACTTC.